This entry features one T cell receptor (beta chain) sequence. Its target is unknown. The PCR made use of 60 Vbeta and 13 Jbeta primers. Profiling relied on immunoSEQ multiplex PCR, and the TCRdb table lists in-frame clones only, not all of them. The sample contains approximately 140,000 clones, nearly 85% of which appear only once. The entry originates in a study of cytomegalovirus exposure and HLA in healthy donors. V lost 5 bases and J lost 2; bases outside the gene matches: 0. The CDR3 runs 14 residues. Germline loops: CDR1 LNHDA, CDR2 SQIVND (reference sequence). Notes on the study in general: Sequencing probably produced one cluster of sequence variants that were highly shared. Clonal expansion was found to be greater in HLA-associated TCR beta chains than in equally common others in a later analysis.

In nominal health when sampled, donors likely had unrecorded immune exposures nonetheless. The gene calls are TRBV19 and TRBJ1-5, with 10 bases identical to TRBD1. Source material: PBMCs. The TCR sequence derives from a boy aged 10-17 years in good health and CMV-seronegative. This CDR3 is CASSGTGGNQPQHF. CDR3 nucleotides: TGTGCCAGTAGTGGGACAGGGGGCAATCAGCCCCAGCATTTT. Together with reference TRBV19 and TRBJ1-5, the CDR3 gives the full variable domain: DGGITQSPKYLFRKEGQNVTLSCEQNLNHDAMYWYRQDPGQGLRLIYYSQIVNDFQKGDIAEGYSVSREKKESFPLTVTSAQKNPTAFYLCASSGTGGNQPQHFGDGTRLSIL.